The next 10 T cell receptor beta chains were all read from a single sample in a study of shared clonotypes between healthy human individuals. The repertoire was sequenced with immunoSEQ multiplex PCR; TCRdb's copy has only in-frame clones and lacks some. The data show some 2,100,000 clones, about 94% seen once. The sample comprised naive CD4+ T cells sorted from blood. The sample's subset: CD45RA+ positively selected. The origin of the receptors is a man aged 18 to 35 in good health.

About this clone: This sample includes further DNA sequences coding for the same CDR3. CDR3 protein: CASSYSGSSYEQYF. The CDR3 DNA follows: TGTGCCAGCAGTTATTCAGGGAGCTCCTACGAGCAGTACTTC. The rearrangement links TRBV6-5 to TRBJ2-7; D tentatively fits TRBD1 or TRBD2 (5 bases each). Germline loops: CDR1 MNHEY, CDR2 SVGAGI. V gave up 3 bases and J gave up 0 bases, with 9 bases separating them. CDR3 length equals 14 residues.

The rearrangement uses TRBV28 and TRBJ1-1; D not resolved. Germline V gene sequence: CDR1 MDHEN, CDR2 SYDVKM. V gave up 4 bases and J gave up 0 bases, with 3 bases separating them. The CDR3 has 12 amino acids. CDR3 in DNA: TGTGCCAGCAGTTGGGTGAACACTGAAGCTTTCTTT. It translates to CASSWVNTEAFF.

Points on this clone: Other DNA variants within this sample encode the same CDR3. The J gene is TRBJ1-5, the V gene TRBV5-1; D remains unclear. The CDR3 totals 13 residues. The germline CDR1 and CDR2 sequences are SGHRS and YFSETQ. Deletions cut 0 bases from V and 7 bases from J, with 8 bases between. CDR3 DNA sequence: TGCGCCAGCAGCTTGGGGTTAGACCAGCCCCAGCATTTT. This sequence encodes CASSLGLDQPQHF.

As concerns this clone: In the same sample, other DNA sequences code for this CDR3. The chain recombines TRBV5-1 with TRBJ2-7, with a tentative D call TRBD1 (5 bases). V was pared by 4 bases and J by 4 bases, with 9 bases between. CDR1 is SGHRS and CDR2 is YFSETQ in the germline V gene. The CDR3 is 12 amino acids. CDR3 DNA: TGCGCCAGCAGCCTTCAGGGTTACGAGCAGTACTTC. This codes for CASSLQGYEQYF.

The chain couples TRBV6-6 to TRBJ2-7; D possibly matches TRBD1 or TRBD2 (5 bases each). Germline-derived CDR1 and CDR2 are MNHNY and SVGAGI (reference sequence). Trimming took 10 bases from V and 7 from J, leaving 23 bases between them. This CDR3 region has 14 residues. The CDR3 spells CATSPRDAGGEQYF. As DNA, the CDR3 is TGTGCCACCTCCCCCCGGGACGCCGGAGGAGAGCAGTACTTC.

The V gene is TRBV27, the J gene TRBJ2-3; the D gene is possibly TRBD2 (5 bases). CDR1 is MNHEY and CDR2 is SMNVEV in the germline V gene (reference sequence). Trimming took 3 bases from V and 0 from J, leaving 10 bases between them. The CDR3 covers 15 residues. In DNA form, the CDR3 reads TGTGCCAGCAGTTTTTCTCGGGGAAGCACAGATACGCAGTATTTT. Translating it yields CASSFSRGSTDTQYF.

J is TRBJ1-2 and V is TRBV19; 7 bases agree with TRBD1. This CDR3 has 17 residues. J lost 2 bases, V lost 1 base, and 10 bases had no gene match. CDR1 and CDR2 from the germline V gene are LNHDA and SQIVND (reference sequence). CDR3 region: CASSIGPTTGANYGYTF. The CDR3 coding sequence is TGTGCCAGTAGTATAGGTCCCACTACAGGGGCCAACTATGGCTACACCTTC. The full variable domain, its missing parts supplied by reference TRBV19 and TRBJ1-2, is DGGITQSPKYLFRKEGQNVTLSCEQNLNHDAMYWYRQDPGQGLRLIYYSQIVNDFQKGDIAEGYSVSREKKESFPLTVTSAQKNPTAFYLCASSIGPTTGANYGYTFGSGTRLTVV.

A single count supports this clone. The gene calls are TRBV5-1 and TRBJ1-2; 8 bases are shared with TRBD1. Germline loops: CDR1 SGHRS, CDR2 YFSETQ. The length of the CDR3 is 15 residues. Trimming cost V 0 bases and J 5 bases; bases outside gene matches: 6. CDR3 in DNA: TGCGCCAGCAGCTTGGGGCAGGGGGCAAGTTATGGCTACACCTTC. Protein sequence: CASSLGQGASYGYTF.

This chain links TRBV6-5 with TRBJ1-1; 8 bases line up with TRBD1. The CDR3 consists of 13 residues. Germline V lookup: CDR1 MNHEY, CDR2 SVGAGI. J gave up 11 bases and V 5 bases, and 10 bases lay outside the gene matches. The CDR3 bases are TGTGCCAGCAGTCGCAGTAATCGGGACAGGGCTTTCTTT. Amino acid sequence: CASSRSNRDRAFF.

The chain combines TRBV7-6 with TRBJ1-4; TRBD1 is a possible D gene (5 bases). CDR3 length: 17 residues. Germline loops: CDR1 SGHVS, CDR2 FNYEAQ. V lost 1 base and J lost 2, with 14 bases in between. The CDR3 region is CASSLEQGGYTNEKLFF. The CDR3 DNA is TGTGCCAGCAGCTTAGAGCAGGGCGGCTATACTAATGAAAAACTGTTTTTT.